Here is one T cell receptor beta chain with its context. What it binds is not known. Cells sorted as Tregs were CD4+, CD25+ and CD127-/low. Study-wide results and limits: Greatest tumor Treg TCR overlap was with tumor naive CD4+ cells. In terms of TCR gene usage, tumor memory CD4+ T cells clustered together with blood and lymph node memory CD4+ cells, as well as with lymph node naive CD4+ cells. Larger-cohort validation covered only one TCR beta V-J rearrangement.

V trimming: 6 bases; J trimming: 5 bases; junction bases outside the gene matches: 10. This CDR3 region has 16 residues. Semi-nested PCR with Nested Universal Primer A followed constant-region reverse priming of full-length variable regions. Each CDR3 protein gets one entry after TCRdb re-called the 5' RACE reads with MiXCR. The sample carries approximately 60,000 distinct CDR3 sequences, roughly 25% recorded once. The clonotype originates from a female donor with breast cancer. V gene TRBV12-3 or TRBV12-4 combines with J gene TRBJ2-1, with 10 bases matching TRBD2. Sequenced input: tumor-infiltrating Tregs sorted from the breast tumor. The CDR3 DNA sequence: TGTGCCAGCAGCCTCCAGGCGGGACTAGCGAACAATGAGCAGTTCTTC. Translating gives CASSLQAGLANNEQFF.